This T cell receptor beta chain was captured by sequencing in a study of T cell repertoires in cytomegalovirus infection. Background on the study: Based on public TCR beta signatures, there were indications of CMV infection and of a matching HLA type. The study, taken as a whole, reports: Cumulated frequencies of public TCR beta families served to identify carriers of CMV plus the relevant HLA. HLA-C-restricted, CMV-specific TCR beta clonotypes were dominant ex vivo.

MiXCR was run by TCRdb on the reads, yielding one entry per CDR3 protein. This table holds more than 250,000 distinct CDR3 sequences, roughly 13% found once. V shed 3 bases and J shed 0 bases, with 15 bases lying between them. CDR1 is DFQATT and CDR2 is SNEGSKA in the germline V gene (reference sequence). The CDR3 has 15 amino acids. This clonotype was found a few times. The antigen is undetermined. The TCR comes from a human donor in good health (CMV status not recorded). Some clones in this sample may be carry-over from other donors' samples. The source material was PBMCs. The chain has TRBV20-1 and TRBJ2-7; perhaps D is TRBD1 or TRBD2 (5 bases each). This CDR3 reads CSASSGTVSSYEQYF. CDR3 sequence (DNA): TGCAGTGCTAGTTCCGGGACCGTTAGCTCCTACGAGCAGTACTTC.